The next 7 T cell receptor beta chains were all read from a single sample in a study of shared clonotypes between healthy human individuals. Only in-frame clones appear in the TCRdb table, and some are missing; sequencing was by immunoSEQ multiplex PCR. The table lists fewer than 500,000 clones, 75% to 80% of them singletons. Source material: PBMCs. The receptors here all came from a woman aged 40 to 49 in good health. Some clones in this sample may be carry-over from other donors' samples.

The chain uses TRBV6-1 and TRBJ1-2; D gene uncertain. V was pared by 7 bases and J by 1 base, with 13 bases between. The CDR3 sequence is 14 residues long. Germline V gives CDR1 MNHNS, CDR2 SASEGT. The chain's CDR3 is CASITVPDNYGYTF. CDR3 nucleotides: TGTGCCAGCATTACGGTTCCGGATAACTATGGCTACACCTTC.

This clone was found once. CDR3 sequence reads: CASSLGFLGNYGYTF. The CDR3 nucleotides read TGTGCCAGCAGCTTAGGGTTCCTCGGGAACTATGGCTACACCTTC. The chain carries TRBV7-2 and TRBJ1-2; no reliable D call. The CDR3 loop spans 15 amino acids. Germline V gene sequence: CDR1 SGHTA, CDR2 FQGNSA. V lost 1 base and J lost 2, with 11 bases in between.

This clone was seen only a few times. The chain uses TRBV11-2 and TRBJ1-4; the D gene is possibly TRBD1 (5 bases). V lost 4 bases and J 4 bases, leaving 10 bases between the germline ends. Germline V gives CDR1 SGHAT, CDR2 FQNNGV. The CDR3 is 14 amino acids. The CDR3 nucleotides are TGTGCCAGCAGCTCCGGACAAAGTAATGAAAAACTGTTTTTT. It translates to CASSSGQSNEKLFF. Supplemented by reference TRBV11-2 and TRBJ1-4, the full variable domain reads EAGVAQSPRYKIIEKRQSVAFWCNPISGHATLYWYQQILGQGPKLLIQFQNNGVVDDSQLPKDRFSAERLKGVDSTLKIQPAKLEDSAVYLCASSSGQSNEKLFFGSGTQLSVL.

The CDR3 DNA is TGTGCCAGCAGTGAAGCTTCGGTCGGGGGCCATCAGCCCCAGCATTTT. This sequence encodes CASSEASVGGHQPQHF. The genes are TRBV6-1 and TRBJ1-5; TRBD1 might be the D (6 bases). Germline V CDR1 and CDR2: MNHNS, SASEGT. Trimming removed 0 bases at V and 5 bases at J, with 14 bases between. The CDR3 sequence is 16 residues long.

The chain couples TRBV19 to TRBJ2-2; 13 bases line up with TRBD2. This CDR3 has 18 amino acids. Germline trimming cut 7 bases from V and 4 bases from J; bases unmatched to any gene: 12. Per germline, CDR1 LNHDA and CDR2 SQIVND (reference sequence). CDR3 sequence reads: CASTRARTSGRITGELFF. CDR3 DNA sequence: TGTGCCAGTACACGGGCCCGGACTAGCGGGAGAATCACCGGGGAGCTGTTTTTT.

Only one count was recorded for this clone. The CDR3 protein is CSAYGQPNTGELFF. In DNA, the CDR3 is TGCAGCGCCTACGGACAGCCGAACACCGGGGAGCTGTTTTTT. J is TRBJ2-2 and V is TRBV29-1; the D gene is possibly TRBD1 (6 bases). Trimming took 7 bases from V and 0 from J, leaving 12 bases between them. The length of the CDR3 is 14 residues. Germline V gene lookup returns CDR1 SQVTM and CDR2 ANQGSEA.

The chain combines TRBV11-3 with TRBJ2-1; TRBD2 is a possible D gene (6 bases). This CDR3 is 12 amino acids long. The germline V gene has CDR1 SGHNT and CDR2 YENEEA. The V end was cut by 1 base, the J end by 9 bases, with 7 bases between. The CDR3 nucleotides read TGTGCCAGCAGCTTAGTGGGAGGTGAGCAGTTCTTC. This sequence encodes CASSLVGGEQFF. The full variable domain, in which reference TRBV11-3 and TRBJ2-1 provide the parts outside the CDR3, is EAGVVQSPRYKIIEKKQPVAFWCNPISGHNTLYWYLQNLGQGPELLIRYENEEAVDDSQLPKDRFSAERLKGVDSTLKIQPAELGDSAVYLCASSLVGGEQFFGPGTRLTVL.